These 7 T cell receptor beta chains were all obtained from the same sample, sequenced in a study of T cell repertoires in cytomegalovirus infection. TCRdb passed the reads through MiXCR, listing each CDR3 protein once. Among about a million distinct CDR3 sequences, approximately 32% were seen once, and the ten largest hold roughly 13%. Antigens for these TCRs are unknown. Sequencing was performed on cultured CD8+ T cells from PBMCs, taken from culture after CMV antigen stimulation. Receptors originate from a human donor in good health (CMV status not recorded). Some clones in this sample may be carry-over from other donors' samples.

This clonotype was counted only a few times. V gene TRBV7-6 combines with J gene TRBJ2-7; the D gene is possibly TRBD2 (7 bases). The CDR3 has 15 amino acids. Trimming removed 4 bases at V and 3 bases at J, with 16 bases between. Germline CDR1 is SGHVS and CDR2 is FNYEAQ. The CDR3 nucleotides read TGTGCCAGCAGCTCGAGGGGGGGTCGGGTCTACGAGCAGTACTTC. Its translation is CASSSRGGRVYEQYF.

This clonotype was picked up a small number of times. The chain combines TRBV10-3 with TRBJ2-1; possible D gene TRBD2, 6 bases. Deletions cut 4 bases from V and 7 bases from J, with 14 bases between. CDR3 size: 14 residues. Per the germline V gene, CDR1 is ENHRY and CDR2 is SYGVKD. DNA for the CDR3: TGTGCCATCAGTGGGAGGGAGGAACCTAATGAGCAGTTCTTC. It yields the protein CAISGREEPNEQFF.

This clonotype was seen more than once but under ten times. The V and J genes are TRBV27 and TRBJ2-7; the match to TRBD1 covers 10 bases. In germline, CDR1 is MNHEY, CDR2 SMNVEV (reference sequence). The trim removed 5 bases at V and 0 bases at J, leaving 7 bases unmatched. The CDR3 has 16 amino acids. The CDR3 sequence: CASSPTTGGPSYEQYV. The DNA for the CDR3 is TGTGCCAGCAGTCCGACGACAGGGGGCCCCTCCTACGAGCAGTACGTC.

This clonotype showed up just a few times. The chain carries TRBV5-1 and TRBJ2-3, with D perhaps TRBD2 (6 bases). V was pared by 1 base and J by 3 bases, with 15 bases between. The CDR3 contains 16 residues. Germline CDR1 reads SGHRS; CDR2 reads YFSETQ. The CDR3 DNA reads TGCGCCAGCAGCTTGAGTCGCCTAGCGTTAACAGATACGCAGTATTTT. Residues: CASSLSRLALTDTQYF. The full variable domain, its missing parts supplied by reference TRBV5-1 and TRBJ2-3, is KAGVTQTPRYLIKTRGQQVTLSCSPISGHRSVSWYQQTPGQGLQFLFEYFSETQRNKGNFPGRFSGRQFSNSRSEMNVSTLELGDSALYLCASSLSRLALTDTQYFGPGTRLTVL.

This clonotype was found many times. The V and J genes are TRBV12-3 or TRBV12-4 and TRBJ2-5; D remains ambiguous. CDR3 length: 11 residues. V lost 5 bases, J lost 4 bases, and 5 bases lay in between. CDR3 sequence (DNA): TGTGCCAGCAGTGTCGGAGAGACCCAGTACTTC. Translation gives CASSVGETQYF.

The chain links TRBV7-9 to TRBJ1-6; 7 nucleotides line up with TRBD1. CDR1 is SEHNR, CDR2 FQNEAQ, per germline (reference sequence). The J segment lost 14 bases and the V segment lost 5 bases, leaving 15 bases of the junction unmatched. The CDR3 spans 15 residues. This CDR3 reads CASSQGGQEVWALHF. The CDR3 DNA reads as TGTGCCAGCAGCCAAGGTGGACAGGAGGTCTGGGCCCTCCACTTT.

CDR3 protein: CASSPIRSAANYGYTF. CDR3 coding DNA: TGTGCCAGCAGTCCCATCCGCAGCGCAGCTAACTATGGCTACACCTTC. V is TRBV12-3 or TRBV12-4 and J is TRBJ1-2; D ambiguous. V was shortened by 5 bases and J by 0 bases, with 16 bases between the two germline ends. The CDR3 runs 16 residues.